This T cell receptor beta chain appears in the sequencing data of a study of cytomegalovirus exposure and HLA in healthy donors. General study results and limits: The listing of roughly 160 TCR beta chains classed them as cytomegalovirus-associated.

To note about this clone: Its specificity is unknown.

The germline CDR1 and CDR2 sequences are LGHNA and YSLEER. The CDR3 sequence is 16 residues long. V was pared by 0 bases and J by 3 bases, with 14 bases between. With 60 Vbeta and 13 Jbeta primers, the PCR was carried out. The table came from immunoSEQ multiplex PCR; TCRdb's copy has only in-frame clones and leaves some out. The top ten hold around 10% of the sample, which has around 94,000 clones, roughly four fifths seen once. V usage is TRBV4-3 and J usage is TRBJ2-5; D is unclear. Sequencing was done on a sample of PBMCs. This TCR was recovered from a human donor in good health. The CDR3 protein is CASSQEVAFPEETQYF. The CDR3, as DNA: TGCGCCAGCAGCCAAGAGGTGGCTTTTCCTGAAGAGACCCAGTACTTC.